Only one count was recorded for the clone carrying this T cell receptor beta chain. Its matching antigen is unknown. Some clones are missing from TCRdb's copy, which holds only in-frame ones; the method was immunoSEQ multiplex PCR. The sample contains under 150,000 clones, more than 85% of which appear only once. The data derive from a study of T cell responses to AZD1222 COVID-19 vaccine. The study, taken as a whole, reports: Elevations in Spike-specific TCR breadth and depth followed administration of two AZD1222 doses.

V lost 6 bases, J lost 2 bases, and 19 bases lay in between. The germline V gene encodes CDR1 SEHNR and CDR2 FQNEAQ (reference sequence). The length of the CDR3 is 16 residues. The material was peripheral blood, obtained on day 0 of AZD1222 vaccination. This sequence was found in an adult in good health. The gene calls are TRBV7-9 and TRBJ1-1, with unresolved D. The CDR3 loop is CASSRTFSGVNTEAFF. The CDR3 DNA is TGTGCCAGCAGTCGTACGTTCTCCGGGGTAAACACTGAAGCTTTCTTT.